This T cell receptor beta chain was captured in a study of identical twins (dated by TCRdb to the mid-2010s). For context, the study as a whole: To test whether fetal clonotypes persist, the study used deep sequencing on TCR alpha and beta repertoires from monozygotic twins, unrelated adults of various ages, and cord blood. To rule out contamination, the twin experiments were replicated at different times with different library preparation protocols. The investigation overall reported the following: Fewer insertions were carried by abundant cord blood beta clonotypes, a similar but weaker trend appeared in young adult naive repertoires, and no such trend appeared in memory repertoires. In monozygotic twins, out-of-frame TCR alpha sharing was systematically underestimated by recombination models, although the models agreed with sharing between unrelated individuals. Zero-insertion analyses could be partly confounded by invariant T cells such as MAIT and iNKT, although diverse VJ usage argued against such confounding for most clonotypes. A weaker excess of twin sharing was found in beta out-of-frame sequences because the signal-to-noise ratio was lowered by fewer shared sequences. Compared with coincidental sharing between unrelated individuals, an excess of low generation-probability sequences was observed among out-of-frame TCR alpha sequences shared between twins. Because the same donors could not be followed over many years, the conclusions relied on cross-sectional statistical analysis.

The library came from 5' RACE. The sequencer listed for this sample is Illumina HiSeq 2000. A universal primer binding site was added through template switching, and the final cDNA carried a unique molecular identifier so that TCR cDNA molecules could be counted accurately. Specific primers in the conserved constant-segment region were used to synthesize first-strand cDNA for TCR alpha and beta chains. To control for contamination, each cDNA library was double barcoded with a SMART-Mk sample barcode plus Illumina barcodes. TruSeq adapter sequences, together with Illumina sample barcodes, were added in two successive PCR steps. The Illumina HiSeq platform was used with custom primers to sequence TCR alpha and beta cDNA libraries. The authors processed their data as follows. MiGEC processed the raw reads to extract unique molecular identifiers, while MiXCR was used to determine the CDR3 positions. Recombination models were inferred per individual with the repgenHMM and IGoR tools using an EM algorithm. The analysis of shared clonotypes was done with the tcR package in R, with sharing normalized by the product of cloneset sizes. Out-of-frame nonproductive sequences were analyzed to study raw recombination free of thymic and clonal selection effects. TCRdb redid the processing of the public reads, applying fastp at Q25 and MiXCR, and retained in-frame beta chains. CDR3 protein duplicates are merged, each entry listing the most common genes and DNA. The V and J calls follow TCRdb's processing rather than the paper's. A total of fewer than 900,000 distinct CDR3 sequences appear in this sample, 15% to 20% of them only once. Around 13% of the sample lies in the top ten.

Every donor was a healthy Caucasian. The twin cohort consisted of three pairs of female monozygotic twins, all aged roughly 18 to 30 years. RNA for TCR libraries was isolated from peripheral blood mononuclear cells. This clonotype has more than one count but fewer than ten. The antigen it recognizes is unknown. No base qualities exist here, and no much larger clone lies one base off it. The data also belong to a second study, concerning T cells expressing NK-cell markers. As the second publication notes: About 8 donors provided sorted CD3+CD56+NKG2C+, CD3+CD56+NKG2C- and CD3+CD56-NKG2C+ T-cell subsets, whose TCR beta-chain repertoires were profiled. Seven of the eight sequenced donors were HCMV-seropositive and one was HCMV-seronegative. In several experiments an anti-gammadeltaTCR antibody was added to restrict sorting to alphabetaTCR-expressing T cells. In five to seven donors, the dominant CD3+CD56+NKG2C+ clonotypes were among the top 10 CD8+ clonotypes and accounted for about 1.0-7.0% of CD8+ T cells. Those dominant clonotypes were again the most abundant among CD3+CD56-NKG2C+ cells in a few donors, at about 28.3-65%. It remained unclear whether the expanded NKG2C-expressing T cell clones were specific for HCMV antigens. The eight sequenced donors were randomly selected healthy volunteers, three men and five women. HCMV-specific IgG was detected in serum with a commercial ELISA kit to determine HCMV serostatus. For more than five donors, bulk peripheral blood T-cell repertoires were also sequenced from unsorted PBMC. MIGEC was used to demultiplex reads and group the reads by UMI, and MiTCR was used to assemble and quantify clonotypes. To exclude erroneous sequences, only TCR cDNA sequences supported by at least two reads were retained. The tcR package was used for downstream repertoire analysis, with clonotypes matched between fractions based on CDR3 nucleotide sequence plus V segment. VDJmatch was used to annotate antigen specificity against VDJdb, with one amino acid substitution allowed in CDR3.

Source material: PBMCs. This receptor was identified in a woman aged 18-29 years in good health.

The CDR3 protein is CSAKDTGQINQPQHF. In nucleotide form, the sequence is TGCAGTGCTAAAGACACGGGACAGATCAATCAGCCCCAGCATTTT. The chain links TRBV20-1 with TRBJ1-5, with TRBD1 identical over 7 junction bases. Ends trimmed: V by 4 bases, J by 3 bases; bases unmatched to a gene: 9. The CDR3 contains 15 residues, cysteine and phenylalanine counted. The retained sequence is limited to the CDR3, 45 bases, with the frame set at the first base. The germline V gene (reference sequence) supplies CDR1 DFQATT and CDR2 SNEGSKA.